What follows are 18 T cell receptor beta chains derived from one specimen sequenced in a study of cytomegalovirus exposure and HLA in healthy donors. The PCR made use of 60 Vbeta and 13 Jbeta primers. Sequencing used immunoSEQ multiplex PCR; TCRdb keeps in-frame clones, though not all of them. The table lists about 110,000 clones, around 80% of them singletons, with less than 7.5% in the top ten. Sequences were obtained from PBMCs. The receptors were gathered from a man aged 25-40 years in good health and CMV-seropositive.

The chain uses TRBV11-2 and TRBJ1-2, with 9 positions matching TRBD1. CDR1 is SGHAT and CDR2 is FQNNGV in the germline V gene. V was pared by 5 bases and J by 7 bases, with 5 bases of the junction left unmatched. CDR3 size: 13 residues. The CDR3 here is CASSRTGAGGYTF. The DNA of the CDR3 is TGTGCCAGCAGCCGGACAGGGGCTGGTGGCTACACCTTC.

V usage is TRBV19 and J usage is TRBJ2-5; a possible D gene is TRBD1 (5 bases). The V end was cut by 4 bases, the J end by 1 base, with 16 bases between. Looked up from germline, CDR1 is LNHDA and CDR2 is SQIVND (reference sequence). This CDR3 has 16 residues. CDR3 region: CASSKGSSAVQETQYF. CDR3 bases: TGTGCCAGTAGTAAGGGGTCGTCGGCAGTCCAAGAGACCCAGTACTTC.

The chain combines TRBV30 with TRBJ2-2, with TRBD1 identical over 8 bases. Losses at the gene ends were 3 bases for V and 5 bases for J; bases not matched to a gene: 11. Germline V gives CDR1 GTSNPN, CDR2 SVGIG (reference sequence). CDR3 length: 16 amino acids. DNA of the CDR3: TGTGCCTGGAGGGCCCCGGCAGGGGGCGCAACCGGGGAGCTGTTTTTT. Translation gives CAWRAPAGGATGELFF. The entire variable domain, with the rest obtained from reference TRBV30 and TRBJ2-2, is as follows: SQTIHQWPATLVQPVGSPLSLECTVEGTSNPNLYWYRQAAGRGLQLLFYSVGIGQISSEVPQNLSASRPQDRQFILSSKKLLLSDSGFYLCAWRAPAGGATGELFFGEGSRLTVL.

The chain combines TRBV27 with TRBJ2-5, with TRBD2 matching 7 bases. V trimming: 3 bases; J trimming: 0 bases; junction bases outside the gene matches: 7. Germline CDR1 and CDR2: MNHEY and SMNVEV (reference sequence). The CDR3 is 16 amino acids. The chain's CDR3 is CASSFMAGEHQETQYF. Written as DNA, the CDR3 is TGTGCCAGCAGTTTTATGGCGGGGGAACACCAAGAGACCCAGTACTTC.

This chain joins TRBV2 and TRBJ2-5; D not resolved. The J call is doubtful: the DNA matches TRBJ2-7 better. Germline CDR1 is SNHLY and CDR2 is FYNNEI. The CDR3 has 14 residues. The CDR3 DNA reads TGTGCCAGCCCCCCCTCCGAACGTGACTACGAGCAGTACTTC. As protein: CASPPSERDYEQYF.

The rearrangement joins TRBV5-1 to TRBJ2-5; tentatively, D is TRBD2 (6 bases). Trimming took 1 base from V and 2 from J, leaving 15 bases between them. This CDR3 has 16 amino acids. Germline values: CDR1 SGHRS, CDR2 YFSETQ. The CDR3 DNA follows: TGCGCCAGCAGCTTGTCCGGGGGAATGATTCAAGAGACCCAGTACTTC. Translating gives CASSLSGGMIQETQYF.

The V call is TRBV19, the J call TRBJ1-3; 9 nucleotides match TRBD1. V dropped 6 bases and J dropped 2; count of bases not matched to a gene: 2. Germline lookup yields CDR1 LNHDA and CDR2 SQIVND (reference sequence). This CDR3 is 14 amino acids long. CDR3 sequence (DNA): TGTGCCAGTAGCACAGGGGGCCCTGGAAACACCATATATTTT. Translation gives CASSTGGPGNTIYF.

The genes are TRBV6-5 and TRBJ2-1; weak D call: TRBD2 (6 bases). Deletions cut 7 bases from V and 1 base from J, with 14 bases between. Germline lookup yields CDR1 MNHEY and CDR2 SVGAGI. CDR3 length: 15 residues. The CDR3 here is CASTTLGGSYNEQFF. The CDR3 coding sequence is TGTGCCAGCACAACTTTGGGGGGTTCCTACAATGAGCAGTTCTTC.

This chain connects TRBV28 to TRBJ2-7; D uncertain. V was clipped by 5 bases and J by 11 bases, with 34 bases between them. CDR1 and CDR2 from the germline V gene are MDHEN and SYDVKM. This CDR3 contains 18 residues. The CDR3 protein is CASSPSTAQFDFILRKYF. CDR3 nucleotide sequence: TGTGCCAGCAGTCCATCCACAGCACAGTTCGATTTCATCCTACGGAAGTACTTC.

This sequence joins TRBV23-1 and TRBJ2-4, with D unclear. TRBV23-1 is assigned to the ORF class and has an uncertain function. The CDR3 has 15 amino acids. The ends were cut back, 3 bases at V and 3 bases at J, with 12 bases in the middle. In DNA form, the CDR3 reads TGCGCCAGCAGTCAGTCACAGCCTCACAAAAACATTCAGTACTTC. Amino acid sequence: CASSQSQPHKNIQYF.

The rearrangement joins TRBV18 to TRBJ1-2; 8 bases line up with TRBD1. The CDR3 totals 17 residues. J was trimmed by 5 bases and V by 0 bases; bases with no gene match: 11. The germline gives CDR1 KGHSH, CDR2 LQKENI. The CDR3: CASSPPGTGQGGYGYTF. CDR3 coding DNA: TGTGCCAGCTCACCACCGGGAACCGGACAGGGAGGGTATGGCTACACCTTC. Full variable domain (missing parts from reference TRBV18 and TRBJ1-2): NAGVMQNPRHLVRRRGQEARLRCSPMKGHSHVYWYRQLPEEGLKFMVYLQKENIIDESGMPKERFSAEFPKEGPSILRIQQVVRGDSAAYFCASSPPGTGQGGYGYTFGSGTRLTVV.

The chain combines TRBV6-1 with TRBJ2-5; 8 bases line up with TRBD1. The V gene end was trimmed by 8 bases and the J gene end by 4 bases; junction bases not matched to a gene: 6. In germline, CDR1 is MNHNS, CDR2 SASEGT. CDR3 size: 13 residues. The CDR3 nucleotides are TGTGCCAGCTACGGACAGGGCCGAGAGACCCAGTACTTC. This codes for CASYGQGRETQYF.

This chain joins TRBV11-3 and TRBJ2-5; 8 bases match TRBD1. V lost 1 base, J lost 0 bases, and 1 base stayed unmatched. The CDR3 is 15 amino acids. Germline V lookup: CDR1 SGHNT, CDR2 YENEEA. The CDR3 DNA follows: TGTGCCAGCAGCTTAGGACAGGGGCACCAAGAGACCCAGTACTTC. Its translation: CASSLGQGHQETQYF.

This rearrangement joins TRBV11-2 to TRBJ2-5; no clear D. The V and J ends lost 4 bases and 6 bases respectively, with 18 bases between them. Germline assignment: CDR1 SGHAT and CDR2 FQNNGV. The CDR3 spans 15 residues. For the CDR3, the DNA is TGTGCCAGCAGCTCAGAGCAGCTAGATATGAAGACCCAGTACTTC. This encodes CASSSEQLDMKTQYF.

The chain couples TRBV6-5 to TRBJ1-1; 7 bases are a match to TRBD1. CDR1 is MNHEY and CDR2 is SVGAGI in the germline V gene. This CDR3 has 15 residues. Unmatched junction bases numbered 6, after V lost 1 base and J lost 4 bases. As DNA, the CDR3 is TGTGCCAGCAGTTACTTTGCAGGGGGTGGCACTGAAGCTTTCTTT. Protein: CASSYFAGGGTEAFF.

V usage is TRBV18 and J usage is TRBJ1-4; D possibly corresponds to TRBD1 (6 bases). In germline, CDR1 is KGHSH, CDR2 LQKENI. Trimming took off 3 bases at V and 2 bases at J, with 7 bases between the two ends. This CDR3 comprises 14 residues. The CDR3 DNA is TGTGCCAGCTCACCCCAGGGGACTAATGAAAAACTGTTTTTT. The encoded protein is CASSPQGTNEKLFF.

The chain couples TRBV5-6 to TRBJ2-1, with no clear D. Trimming stripped 1 base from V and 0 bases from J, with 8 bases between. This CDR3 is 15 amino acids long. CDR1 SGHDT and CDR2 YYEEEE come from the germline V gene. CDR3 bases: TGTGCCAGCAGCTTGTATTCGGGCTCCTACAATGAGCAGTTCTTC. It specifies CASSLYSGSYNEQFF.

V and J are TRBV11-2 and TRBJ2-3; TRBD2 might be the D (7 bases). CDR1 is SGHAT, CDR2 FQNNGV, per germline. The V end was cut by 3 bases, the J end by 7 bases, with 23 bases between. The CDR3 sequence is 17 residues long. The CDR3 loop reads CASSLAPGAGESNTQYF. The CDR3 DNA follows: TGTGCCAGCAGCTTGGCCCCGGGGGCGGGGGAGAGTAATACGCAGTATTTT.